This TCR beta chain was sequenced during a study of shared clonotypes between healthy human individuals. Several immunoSEQ plates received, in even portions, the genomic DNA of each subset. The protocol was immunoSEQ multiplex PCR, while the TCRdb copy is restricted to in-frame clones and leaves out a portion. The sample consists of 550,000 to 700,000 clones, around four fifths of them appearing once. About this clone: The antigen is undetermined.

Donors were healthy HIV-negative adults without recent acute infections or vaccinations. Naive CD45RA+ and memory CD45RA-negative subsets were split from CD4+ cells. General study results and limits: What naive subsets generally showed was a larger estimated richness than memory subsets showed.

Germline lookup yields CDR1 KGHSH and CDR2 LQKENI. The CDR3 runs to 16 residues. Trimming removed 4 bases from V and 0 bases from J; junction bases left unmatched: 3. This chain links TRBV18 with TRBJ2-2; 9 nucleotides match TRBD2. Sequences were obtained from memory CD4+ T cells sorted from blood. As to subset: CD45RA-negative fraction. The TCR was taken from a woman under 40 in good health. CDR3 amino acids: CASSRQREANTGELFF. Here the CDR3 DNA reads TGTGCCAGCTCACGTCAGCGGGAGGCGAACACCGGGGAGCTGTTTTTT. Supplemented by reference TRBV18 and TRBJ2-2, the full variable domain reads NAGVMQNPRHLVRRRGQEARLRCSPMKGHSHVYWYRQLPEEGLKFMVYLQKENIIDESGMPKERFSAEFPKEGPSILRIQQVVRGDSAAYFCASSRQREANTGELFFGEGSRLTVL.